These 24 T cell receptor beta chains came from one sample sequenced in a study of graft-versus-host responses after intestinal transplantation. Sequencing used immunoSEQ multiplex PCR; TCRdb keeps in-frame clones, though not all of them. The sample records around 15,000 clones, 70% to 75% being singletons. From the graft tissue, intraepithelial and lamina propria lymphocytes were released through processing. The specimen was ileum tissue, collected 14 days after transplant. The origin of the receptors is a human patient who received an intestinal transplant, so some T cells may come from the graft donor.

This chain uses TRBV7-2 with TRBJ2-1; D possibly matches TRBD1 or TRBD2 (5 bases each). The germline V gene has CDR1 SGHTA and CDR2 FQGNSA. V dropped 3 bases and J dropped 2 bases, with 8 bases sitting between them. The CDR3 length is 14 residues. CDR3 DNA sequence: TGTGCCAGCAGCTTCCGGGGCCCCTACAATGAGCAGTTCTTC. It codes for CASSFRGPYNEQFF.

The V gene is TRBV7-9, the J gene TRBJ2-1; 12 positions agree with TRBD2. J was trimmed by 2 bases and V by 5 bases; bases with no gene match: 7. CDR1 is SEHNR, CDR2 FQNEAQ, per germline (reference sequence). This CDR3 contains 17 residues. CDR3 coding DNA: TGTGCCAGCAGCCCACCGCTAGCGGGAGGGCCCTACAATGAGCAGTTCTTC. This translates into CASSPPLAGGPYNEQFF.

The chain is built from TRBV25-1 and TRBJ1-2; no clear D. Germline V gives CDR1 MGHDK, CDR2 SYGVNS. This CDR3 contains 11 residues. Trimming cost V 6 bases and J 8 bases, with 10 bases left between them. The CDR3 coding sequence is TGTGCCAGCAGAACTGGGAGCGGCTACACCTTC. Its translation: CASRTGSGYTF.

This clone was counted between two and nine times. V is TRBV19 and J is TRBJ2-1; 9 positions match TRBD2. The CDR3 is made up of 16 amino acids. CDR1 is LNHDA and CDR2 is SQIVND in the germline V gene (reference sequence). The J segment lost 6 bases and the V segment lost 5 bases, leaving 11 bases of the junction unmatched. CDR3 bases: TGTGCCAGTAGTTTTGCGAGCGGGAGGCCCGCCAATGAGCAGTTCTTC. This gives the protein CASSFASGRPANEQFF.

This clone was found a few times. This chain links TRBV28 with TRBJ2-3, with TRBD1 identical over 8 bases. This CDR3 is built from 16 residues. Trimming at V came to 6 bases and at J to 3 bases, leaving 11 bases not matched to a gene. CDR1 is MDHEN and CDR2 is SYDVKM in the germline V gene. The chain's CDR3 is CASSHRGSYGTDTQYF. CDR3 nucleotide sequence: TGTGCCAGCAGCCACAGGGGGTCGTATGGTACAGATACGCAGTATTTT.

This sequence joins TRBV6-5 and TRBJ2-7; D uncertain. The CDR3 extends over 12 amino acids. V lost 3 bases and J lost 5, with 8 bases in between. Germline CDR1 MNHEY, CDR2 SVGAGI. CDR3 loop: CASSYPGDEQYF. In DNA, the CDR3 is TGTGCCAGCAGTTATCCTGGGGACGAGCAGTACTTC.

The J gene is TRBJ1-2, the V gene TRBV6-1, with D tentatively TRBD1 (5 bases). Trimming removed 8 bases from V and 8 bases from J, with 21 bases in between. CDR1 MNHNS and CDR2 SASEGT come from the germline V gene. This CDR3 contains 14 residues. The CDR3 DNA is TGTGCCAGCGGGTTGAGGGAGGGGTTCGGAGGCTACACCTTC. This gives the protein CASGLREGFGGYTF.

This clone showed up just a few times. The CDR3 here is CASMSDRANYGYTF. The CDR3 DNA reads as TGTGCCAGTATGAGTGACAGGGCTAACTATGGCTACACCTTC. The chain recombines TRBV19 with TRBJ1-2; TRBD1 aligns across 7 bases. This CDR3 spans 14 amino acids. The germline gives CDR1 LNHDA, CDR2 SQIVND (reference sequence). Unmatched junction bases numbered 5, after V lost 7 bases and J lost 0 bases.

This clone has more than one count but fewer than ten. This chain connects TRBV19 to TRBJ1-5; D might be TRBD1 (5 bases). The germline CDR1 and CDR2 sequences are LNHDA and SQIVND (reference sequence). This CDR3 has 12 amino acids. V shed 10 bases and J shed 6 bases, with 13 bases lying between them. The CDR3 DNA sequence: TGTGCCACCACGGGGCGCAGTCAGCCCCAGCATTTT. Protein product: CATTGRSQPQHF.

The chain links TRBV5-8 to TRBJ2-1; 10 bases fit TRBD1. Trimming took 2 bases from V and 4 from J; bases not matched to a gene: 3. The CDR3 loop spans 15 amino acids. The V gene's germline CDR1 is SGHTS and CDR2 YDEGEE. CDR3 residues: CASSFDRGRYNEQFF. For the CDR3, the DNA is TGTGCCAGCAGCTTCGACAGGGGGCGATACAATGAGCAGTTCTTC.

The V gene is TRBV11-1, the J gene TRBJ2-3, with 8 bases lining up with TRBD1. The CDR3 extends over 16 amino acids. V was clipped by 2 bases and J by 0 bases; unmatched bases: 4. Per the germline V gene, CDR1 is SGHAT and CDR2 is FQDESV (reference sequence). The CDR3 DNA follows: TGTGCCAGCAGCTTACCAGGGGGCTTCAGCACAGATACGCAGTATTTT. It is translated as CASSLPGGFSTDTQYF.

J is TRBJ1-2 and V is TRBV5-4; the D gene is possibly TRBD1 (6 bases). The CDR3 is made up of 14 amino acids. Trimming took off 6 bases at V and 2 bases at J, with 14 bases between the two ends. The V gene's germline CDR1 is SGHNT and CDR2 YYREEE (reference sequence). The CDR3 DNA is TGTGCCAGCACCGGAACAGGGTCGAACTATGGCTACACCTTC. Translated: CASTGTGSNYGYTF. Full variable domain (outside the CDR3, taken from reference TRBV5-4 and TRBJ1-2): ETGVTQSPTHLIKTRGQQVTLRCSSQSGHNTVSWYQQALGQGPQFIFQYYREEENGRGNFPPRFSGLQFPNYSSELNVNALELDDSALYLCASTGTGSNYGYTFGSGTRLTVV.

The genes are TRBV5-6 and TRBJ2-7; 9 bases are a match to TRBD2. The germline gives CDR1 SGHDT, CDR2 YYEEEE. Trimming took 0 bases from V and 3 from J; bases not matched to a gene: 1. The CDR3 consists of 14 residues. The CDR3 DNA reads TGTGCCAGCAGCTTGGGACTAGCGGTCTACGAGCAGTACTTC. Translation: CASSLGLAVYEQYF.

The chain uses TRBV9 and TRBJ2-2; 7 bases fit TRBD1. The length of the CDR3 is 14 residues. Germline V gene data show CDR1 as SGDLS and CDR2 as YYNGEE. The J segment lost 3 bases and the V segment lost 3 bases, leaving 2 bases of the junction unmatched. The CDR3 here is CASSGRGYTGELFF. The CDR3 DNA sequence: TGTGCCAGCAGCGGCAGGGGGTACACCGGGGAGCTGTTTTTT.

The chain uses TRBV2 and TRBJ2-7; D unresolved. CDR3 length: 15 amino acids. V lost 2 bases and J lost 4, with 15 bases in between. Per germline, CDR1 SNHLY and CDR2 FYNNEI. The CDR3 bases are TGTGCCAGCAGTGAATCGGTCTCTCCAGTATACGAGCAGTACTTC. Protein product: CASSESVSPVYEQYF.

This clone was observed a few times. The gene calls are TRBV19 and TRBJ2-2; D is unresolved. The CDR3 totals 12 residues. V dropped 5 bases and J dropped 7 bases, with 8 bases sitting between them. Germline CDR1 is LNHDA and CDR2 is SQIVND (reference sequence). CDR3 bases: TGTGCCAGTAGTCCCAGCCTCGGGGAGCTGTTTTTT. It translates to CASSPSLGELFF.

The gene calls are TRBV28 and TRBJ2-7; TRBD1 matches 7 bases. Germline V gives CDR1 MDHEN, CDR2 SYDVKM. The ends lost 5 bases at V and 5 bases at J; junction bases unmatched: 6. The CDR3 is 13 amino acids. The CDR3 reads CASSKGTVHEQYF. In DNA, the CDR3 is TGTGCCAGCAGTAAAGGGACAGTCCACGAGCAGTACTTC.

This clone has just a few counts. This chain's CDR3 is CATSRDLGTGVNEKLFF. CDR3 bases: TGTGCCACCAGCAGAGATTTGGGGACAGGGGTGAATGAAAAACTGTTTTTT. V usage is TRBV15 and J usage is TRBJ1-4; the match to TRBD1 covers 10 bases. There are 17 residues in the CDR3. Germline-derived CDR1 and CDR2 are LNHNV and YYDKDF (reference sequence). V shed 0 bases, J shed 5 bases, and the junction held 6 bases outside the gene matches. Full variable domain (outside the CDR3, taken from reference TRBV15 and TRBJ1-4): DAMVIQNPRYQVTQFGKPVTLSCSQTLNHNVMYWYQQKSSQAPKLLFHYYDKDFNNEADTPDNFQSRRPNTSFCFLDIRSPGLGDTAMYLCATSRDLGTGVNEKLFFGSGTQLSVL.

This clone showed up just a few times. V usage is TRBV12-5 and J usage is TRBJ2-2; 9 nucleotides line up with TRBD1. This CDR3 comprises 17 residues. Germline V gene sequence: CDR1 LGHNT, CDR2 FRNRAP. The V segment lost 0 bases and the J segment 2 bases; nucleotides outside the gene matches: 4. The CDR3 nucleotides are TGTGCTAGTGGTTTGGTTACGGGACAGGGAAACACCGGGGAGCTGTTTTTT. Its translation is CASGLVTGQGNTGELFF.

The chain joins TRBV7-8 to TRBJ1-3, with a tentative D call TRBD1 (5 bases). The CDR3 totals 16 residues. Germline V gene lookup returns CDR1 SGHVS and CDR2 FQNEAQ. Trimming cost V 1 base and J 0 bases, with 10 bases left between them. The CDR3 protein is CASSLVLDTSGNTIYF. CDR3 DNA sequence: TGTGCCAGCAGCTTAGTCCTGGACACCTCTGGAAACACCATATATTTT.

CDR3 bases: TGTGCCAGCAGTTGGGTTCGCCAGGGGGTTGAGCAGTTCTTC. It is translated as CASSWVRQGVEQFF. The rearrangement joins TRBV6-6 to TRBJ2-1, with TRBD1 matching 7 bases. Germline V gene lookup returns CDR1 MNHNY and CDR2 SVGAGI (reference sequence). The CDR3 covers 14 residues. J lost 9 bases, V lost 4 bases, and 9 bases had no gene match.

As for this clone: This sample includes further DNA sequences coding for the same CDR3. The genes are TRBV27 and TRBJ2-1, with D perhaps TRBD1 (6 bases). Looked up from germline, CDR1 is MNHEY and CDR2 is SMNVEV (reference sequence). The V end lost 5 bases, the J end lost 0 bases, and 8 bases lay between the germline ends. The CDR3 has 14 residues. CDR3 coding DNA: TGTGCCAGCAGTCTAGGGGGCTCCTACAATGAGCAGTTCTTC. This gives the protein CASSLGGSYNEQFF.

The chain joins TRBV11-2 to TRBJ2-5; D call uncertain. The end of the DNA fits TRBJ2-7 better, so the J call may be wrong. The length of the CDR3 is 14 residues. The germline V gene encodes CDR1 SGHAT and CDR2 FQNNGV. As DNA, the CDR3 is TGTGCCAGCAGCTTAGGGACGGGCACCTACGAGCAGTACTTC. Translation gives CASSLGTGTYEQYF.

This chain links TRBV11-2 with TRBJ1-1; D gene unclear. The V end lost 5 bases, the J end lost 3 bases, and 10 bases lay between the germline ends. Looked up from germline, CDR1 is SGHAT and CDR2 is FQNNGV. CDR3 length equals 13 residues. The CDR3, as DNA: TGTGCCAGCAGCCCCAATAGTCACACTGAAGCTTTCTTT. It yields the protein CASSPNSHTEAFF. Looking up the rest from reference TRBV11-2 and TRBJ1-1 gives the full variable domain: EAGVAQSPRYKIIEKRQSVAFWCNPISGHATLYWYQQILGQGPKLLIQFQNNGVVDDSQLPKDRFSAERLKGVDSTLKIQPAKLEDSAVYLCASSPNSHTEAFFGQGTRLTVV.